This TCR beta chain was sequenced during a study of cytomegalovirus exposure and HLA in healthy donors. The PCR ran on 60 Vbeta and 13 Jbeta primers. Data came from immunoSEQ multiplex PCR; TCRdb stores just in-frame clones and leaves some out. The table has about 160,000 clones, 70% to 85% seen once. Although they were nominally healthy when sampled, donors likely had unrecorded immune exposures. The CDR3 runs 16 residues. Per germline, CDR1 WSHSY and CDR2 SAAADI. After removal of 5 bases from V and 2 bases from J, the junction contained 8 bases not matched to a gene. The V and J genes are TRBV10-2 and TRBJ2-5, with 10 bases matching TRBD2. The TCR sequence derives from a man aged 50-59 years in good health and CMV-seropositive. The sample taken for sequencing was PBMCs. In nucleotides, the CDR3 is TGCGCCAGCAGTCGATTCAGCGGGGGGGAACAAGAGACCCAGTACTTC. Translated, it gives CASSRFSGGEQETQYF.